This paragraph covers one T cell receptor (beta chain) sequence. This sample is part of a study of shared clonotypes between healthy human individuals. The germline V gene encodes CDR1 MNHNS and CDR2 SASEGT. Trimming removed 1 base from V and 4 bases from J; junction bases left unmatched: 16. This CDR3 has 19 residues. The assay ran at deep level. Every subset's genomic DNA went evenly onto several immunoSEQ plates. The sequencing of unsorted PBMC DNA took place on ten immunoSEQ deep assay plates. Original handling: Sequence data from immunoSEQ were junction-only and lacked quality scores; consequently, filtering differed. The method was immunoSEQ multiplex PCR; TCRdb's version includes in-frame clones alone and lacks a portion of them. D and trimming come from the DNA, and the V and J calls and clone size come from that table. Of roughly 510,000 clones listed, nearly 80% are singletons.

This TCR came from a middle-aged woman in good health. Some clones in this sample may be carry-over from other donors' samples. Sequencing used PBMCs. The gene calls are TRBV6-1 and TRBJ2-7; TRBD2 agrees at 10 bases. The chain's CDR3 is CASSEDGSGLAGAGYEQYF. The CDR3 nucleotides read TGTGCCAGCAGTGAAGACGGGTCGGGGCTAGCGGGAGCCGGTTACGAGCAGTACTTC.